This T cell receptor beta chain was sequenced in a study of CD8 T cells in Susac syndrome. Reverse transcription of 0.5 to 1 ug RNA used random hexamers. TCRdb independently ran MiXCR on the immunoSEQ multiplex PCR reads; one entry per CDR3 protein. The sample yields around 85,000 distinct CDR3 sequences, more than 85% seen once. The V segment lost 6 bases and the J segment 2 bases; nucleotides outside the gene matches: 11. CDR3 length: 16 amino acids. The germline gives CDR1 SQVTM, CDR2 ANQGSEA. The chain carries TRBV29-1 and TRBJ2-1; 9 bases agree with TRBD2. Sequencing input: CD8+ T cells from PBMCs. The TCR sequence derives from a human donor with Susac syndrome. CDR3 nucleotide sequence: TGCAGCGTGGCGGTACCCGGGACTAGCACCTACAATGAGCAGTTCTTC. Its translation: CSVAVPGTSTYNEQFF.